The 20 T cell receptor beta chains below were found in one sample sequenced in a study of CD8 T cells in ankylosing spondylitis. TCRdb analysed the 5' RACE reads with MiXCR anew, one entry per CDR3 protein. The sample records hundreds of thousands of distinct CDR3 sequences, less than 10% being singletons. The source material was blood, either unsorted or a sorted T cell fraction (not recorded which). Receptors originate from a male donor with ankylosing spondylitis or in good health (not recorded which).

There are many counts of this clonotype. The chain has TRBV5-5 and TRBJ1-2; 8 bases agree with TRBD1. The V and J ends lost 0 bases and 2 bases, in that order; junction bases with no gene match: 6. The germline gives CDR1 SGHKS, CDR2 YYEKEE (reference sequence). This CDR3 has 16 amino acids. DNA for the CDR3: TGTGCCAGCAGCTTGGCGGCAGGGGGCGAAAACTATGGCTACACCTTC. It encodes CASSLAAGGENYGYTF.

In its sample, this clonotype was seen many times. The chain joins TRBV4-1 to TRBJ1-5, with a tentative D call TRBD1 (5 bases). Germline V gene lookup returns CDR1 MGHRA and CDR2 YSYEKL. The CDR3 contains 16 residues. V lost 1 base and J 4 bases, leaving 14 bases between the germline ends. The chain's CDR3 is CASSQVGTRGNQPQHF. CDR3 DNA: TGCGCCAGCAGCCAAGTTGGGACGAGGGGTAATCAGCCCCAGCATTTT.

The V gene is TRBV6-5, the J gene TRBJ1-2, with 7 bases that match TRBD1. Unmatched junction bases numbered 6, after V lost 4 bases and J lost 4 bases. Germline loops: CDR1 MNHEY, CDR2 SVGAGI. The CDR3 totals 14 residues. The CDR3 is CASSSTGVGYGYTF. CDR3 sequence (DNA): TGTGCCAGCAGTTCTACAGGGGTTGGCTATGGCTACACCTTC.

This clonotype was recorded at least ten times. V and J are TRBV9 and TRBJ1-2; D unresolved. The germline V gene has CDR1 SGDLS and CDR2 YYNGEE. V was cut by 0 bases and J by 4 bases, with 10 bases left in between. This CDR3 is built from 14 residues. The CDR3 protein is CASSVEGGSYGYTF. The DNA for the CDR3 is TGTGCCAGCAGCGTAGAGGGAGGATCCTATGGCTACACCTTC.

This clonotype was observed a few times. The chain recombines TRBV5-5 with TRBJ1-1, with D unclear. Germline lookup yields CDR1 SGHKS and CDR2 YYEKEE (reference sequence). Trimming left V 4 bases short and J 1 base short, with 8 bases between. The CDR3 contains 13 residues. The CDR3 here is CASSLPQNTEAFF. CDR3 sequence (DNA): TGTGCCAGCAGCCTCCCTCAGAACACTGAAGCTTTCTTT.

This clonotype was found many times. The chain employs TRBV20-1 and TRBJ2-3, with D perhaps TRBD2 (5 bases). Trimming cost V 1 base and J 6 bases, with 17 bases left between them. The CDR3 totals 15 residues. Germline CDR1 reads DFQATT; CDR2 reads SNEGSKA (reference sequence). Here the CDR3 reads CSARGLGRRGDTQYF. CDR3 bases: TGCAGTGCTAGAGGGCTCGGCAGGAGAGGGGATACGCAGTATTTT.

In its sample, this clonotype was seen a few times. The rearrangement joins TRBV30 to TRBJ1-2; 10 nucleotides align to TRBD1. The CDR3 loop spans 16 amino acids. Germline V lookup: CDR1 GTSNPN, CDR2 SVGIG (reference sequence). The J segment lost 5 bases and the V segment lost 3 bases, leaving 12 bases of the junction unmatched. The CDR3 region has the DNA TGTGCCTGGAGGGGGACGGACAGGGGGACGGAATATGGCTACACCTTC. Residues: CAWRGTDRGTEYGYTF.

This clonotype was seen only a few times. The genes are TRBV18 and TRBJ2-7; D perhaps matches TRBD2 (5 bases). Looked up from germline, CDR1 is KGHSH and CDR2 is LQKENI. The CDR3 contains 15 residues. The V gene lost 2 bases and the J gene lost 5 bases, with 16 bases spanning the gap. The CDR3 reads CASSPFGGPGDEQYF. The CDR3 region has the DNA TGTGCCAGCTCACCATTCGGAGGCCCCGGGGACGAGCAGTACTTC.

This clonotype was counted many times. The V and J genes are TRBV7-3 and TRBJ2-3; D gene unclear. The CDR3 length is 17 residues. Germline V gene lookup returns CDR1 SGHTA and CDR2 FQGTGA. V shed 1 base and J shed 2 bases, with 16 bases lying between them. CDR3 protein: CASSLKTAVNLTDTQYF. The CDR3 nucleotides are TGTGCCAGCAGCTTAAAAACTGCGGTAAACCTCACAGATACGCAGTATTTT. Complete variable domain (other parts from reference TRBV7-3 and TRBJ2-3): GAGVSQTPSNKVTEKGKYVELRCDPISGHTALYWYRQSLGQGPEFLIYFQGTGAADDSGLPNDRFFAVRPEGSVSTLKIQRTERGDSAVYLCASSLKTAVNLTDTQYFGPGTRLTVL.

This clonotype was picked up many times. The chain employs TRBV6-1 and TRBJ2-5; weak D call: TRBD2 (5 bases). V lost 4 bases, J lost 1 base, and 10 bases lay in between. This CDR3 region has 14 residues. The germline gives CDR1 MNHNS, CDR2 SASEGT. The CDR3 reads CASSARGTQETQYF. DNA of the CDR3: TGTGCCAGCAGTGCTCGGGGAACCCAAGAGACCCAGTACTTC.

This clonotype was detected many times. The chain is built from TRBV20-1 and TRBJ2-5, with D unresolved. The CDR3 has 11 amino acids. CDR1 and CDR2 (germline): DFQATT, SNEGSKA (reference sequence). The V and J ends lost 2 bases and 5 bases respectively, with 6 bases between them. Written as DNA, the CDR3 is TGCAGTGCTAGACATGGGGAGACCCAGTACTTC. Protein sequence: CSARHGETQYF.

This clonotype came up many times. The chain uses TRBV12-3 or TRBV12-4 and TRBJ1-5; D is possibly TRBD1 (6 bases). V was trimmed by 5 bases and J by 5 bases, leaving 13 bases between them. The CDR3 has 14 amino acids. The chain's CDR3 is CASSPQGIHQPQHF. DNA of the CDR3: TGTGCCAGCAGTCCGCAGGGGATTCATCAGCCCCAGCATTTT.

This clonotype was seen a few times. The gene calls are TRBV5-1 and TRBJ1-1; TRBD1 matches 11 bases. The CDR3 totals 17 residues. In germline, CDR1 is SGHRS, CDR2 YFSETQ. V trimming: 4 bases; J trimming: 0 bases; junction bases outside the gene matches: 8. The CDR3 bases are TGCGCCAGCAGCCACTCAGGGACAGGGGGGATGAACACTGAAGCTTTCTTT. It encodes CASSHSGTGGMNTEAFF.

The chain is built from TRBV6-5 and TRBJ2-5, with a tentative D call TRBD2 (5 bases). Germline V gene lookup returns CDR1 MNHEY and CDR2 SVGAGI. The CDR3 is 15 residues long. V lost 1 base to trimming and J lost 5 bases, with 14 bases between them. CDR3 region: CASSYLASRGETQYF. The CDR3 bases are TGTGCCAGCAGTTACTTGGCTAGCCGGGGTGAGACCCAGTACTTC.

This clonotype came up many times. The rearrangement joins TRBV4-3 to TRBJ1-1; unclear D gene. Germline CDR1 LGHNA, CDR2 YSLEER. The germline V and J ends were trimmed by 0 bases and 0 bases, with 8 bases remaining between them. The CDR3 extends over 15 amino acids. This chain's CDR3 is CASSQEAHLNTEAFF. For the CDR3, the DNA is TGCGCCAGCAGCCAAGAGGCCCACTTGAACACTGAAGCTTTCTTT.

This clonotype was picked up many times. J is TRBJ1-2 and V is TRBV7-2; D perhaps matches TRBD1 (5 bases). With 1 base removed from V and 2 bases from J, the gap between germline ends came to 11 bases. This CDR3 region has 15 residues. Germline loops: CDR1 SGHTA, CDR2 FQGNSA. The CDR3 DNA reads TGTGCCAGCAGCTTAGTACAGGCCGGGAACTATGGCTACACCTTC. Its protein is CASSLVQAGNYGYTF.

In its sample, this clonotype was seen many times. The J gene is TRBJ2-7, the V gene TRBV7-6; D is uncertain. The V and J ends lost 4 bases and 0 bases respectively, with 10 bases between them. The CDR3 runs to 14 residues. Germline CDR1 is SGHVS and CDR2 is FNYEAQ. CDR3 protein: CASSSRKNSYEQYF. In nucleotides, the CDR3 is TGTGCCAGCAGCTCGCGAAAAAACTCCTACGAGCAGTACTTC.

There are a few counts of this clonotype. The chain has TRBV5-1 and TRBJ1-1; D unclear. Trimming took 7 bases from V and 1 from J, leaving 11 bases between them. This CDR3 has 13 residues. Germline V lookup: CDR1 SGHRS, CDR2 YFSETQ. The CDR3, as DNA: TGCGCCAGCCGGCAGGTGACGAACACTGAAGCTTTCTTT. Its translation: CASRQVTNTEAFF.

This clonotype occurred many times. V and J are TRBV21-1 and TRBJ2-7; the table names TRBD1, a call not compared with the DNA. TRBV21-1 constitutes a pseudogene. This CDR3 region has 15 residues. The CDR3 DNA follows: TGTGCCAGCAGCAACCGGACAGGCCGGTTCTACGAGCAGTACTTC. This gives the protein CASSNRTGRFYEQYF.

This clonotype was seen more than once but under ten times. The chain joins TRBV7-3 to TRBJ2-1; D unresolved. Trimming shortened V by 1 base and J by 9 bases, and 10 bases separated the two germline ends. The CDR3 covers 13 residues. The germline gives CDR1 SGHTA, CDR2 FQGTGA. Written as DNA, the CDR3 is TGTGCCAGCAGCTTAAATCAGTGGAGTGAGCAGTTCTTC. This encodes CASSLNQWSEQFF.